What follows is one T cell receptor beta chain and its context. The record originates from a study of blood T cell repertoires in COVID-19. The overall study: Sites across the United States, Italy and Spain contributed samples from acute and convalescent COVID-19. Nucleic acid was either cDNA or gDNA, and it came from T cells, B-cell-depleted T cells, or PBMCs.

Original methodology: The assay estimated nucleated cells by amplifying reference gene primers. Sequenced by immunoSEQ multiplex PCR; TCRdb stores in-frame clones only, minus some. V and J calls and clone size are given by that table; D and trimming were obtained from the DNA. This table has about 69,000 clones, roughly four fifths appearing once. Germline loops: CDR1 SGDLS, CDR2 YYNGEE. The CDR3 length is 15 residues. The ends lost 4 bases at V and 2 bases at J; junction bases unmatched: 6. The origin of this receptor is a human donor in a cohort sampled during active COVID-19. The V and J genes are TRBV9 and TRBJ2-5; the match to TRBD1 covers 9 bases. Input material: peripheral blood. As DNA, the CDR3 is TGTGCCAGCAGCCCCGGGACAGGGACTCAAGAGACCCAGTACTTC. Translating gives CASSPGTGTQETQYF.